This T cell receptor (beta chain) is from a study of blood T cell repertoires in COVID-19. About the study: Some COVID-19 samples were acute and others convalescent; all came from the United States, Italy and Spain. Sources were T cells, B-cell-depleted T cells, or PBMCs; the material itself was cDNA or gDNA.

The CDR3 extends over 15 amino acids. V lost 2 bases and J lost 3; bases outside the gene matches: 3. The germline V gene has CDR1 SGDLS and CDR2 YYNGEE. In the original workflow: Using reference gene primer amplification, nucleated cell counts were estimated. TCRdb's copy holds only in-frame clones and misses some; the assay was immunoSEQ multiplex PCR. V, J and clone size were drawn from that table, and D and trimming were deduced from the DNA. Of around 67,000 clones in the sample, about 80% are singletons; the top ten hold roughly 36%. The clonotype originates from a woman aged 70 to 79 with acute or convalescent COVID-19. The rearrangement joins TRBV9 to TRBJ2-3; TRBD1 matches 10 bases. The sample taken for sequencing was peripheral blood. The DNA of the CDR3 is TGTGCCAGCAGCGTGGAGGACAGGGGGACAGATACGCAGTATTTT. Amino acids: CASSVEDRGTDTQYF.